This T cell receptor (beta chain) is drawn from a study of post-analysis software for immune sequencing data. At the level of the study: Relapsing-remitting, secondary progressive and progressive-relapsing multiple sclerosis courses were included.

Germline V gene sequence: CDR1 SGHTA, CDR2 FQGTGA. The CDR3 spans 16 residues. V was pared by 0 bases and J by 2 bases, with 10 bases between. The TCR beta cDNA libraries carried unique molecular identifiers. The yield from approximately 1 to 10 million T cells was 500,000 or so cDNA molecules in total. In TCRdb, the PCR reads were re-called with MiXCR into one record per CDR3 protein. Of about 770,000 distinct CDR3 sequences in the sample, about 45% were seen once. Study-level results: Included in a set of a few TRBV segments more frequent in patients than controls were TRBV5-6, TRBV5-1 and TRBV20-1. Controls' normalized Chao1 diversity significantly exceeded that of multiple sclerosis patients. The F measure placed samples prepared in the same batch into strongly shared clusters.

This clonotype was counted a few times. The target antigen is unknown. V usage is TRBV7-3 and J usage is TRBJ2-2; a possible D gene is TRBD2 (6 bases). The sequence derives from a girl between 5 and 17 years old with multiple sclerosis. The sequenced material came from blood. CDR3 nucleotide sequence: TGTGCCAGCAGCTTAACTAGCGGAGCCAACACCGGGGAGCTGTTTTTT. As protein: CASSLTSGANTGELFF. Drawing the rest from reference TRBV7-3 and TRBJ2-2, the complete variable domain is GAGVSQTPSNKVTEKGKYVELRCDPISGHTALYWYRQSLGQGPEFLIYFQGTGAADDSGLPNDRFFAVRPEGSVSTLKIQRTERGDSAVYLCASSLTSGANTGELFFGEGSRLTVL.